This entry is about one T cell receptor (beta chain). TCRdb redid the calling of the 5' RACE reads with MiXCR, one entry per CDR3 protein. The sample has roughly 500,000 distinct CDR3 sequences, about a fifth seen once; the top ten hold around an eighth. The record originates from a study of T cells after yellow fever vaccination. Sample: PBMCs, taken 15 days after the yellow fever booster vaccination. This sequence was found in a man aged 25 to 45 who received the YFV17D yellow fever vaccine.

CDR3 sequence reads: CASSLGAVHSPLHF. CDR3 coding DNA: TGTGCCAGCAGCTTAGGGGCAGTTCATTCACCCCTCCACTTT. This chain uses TRBV7-9 with TRBJ1-6; D gene unclear. CDR3 length equals 14 residues. The V end was cut by 1 base, the J end by 8 bases, with 9 bases between. Per germline, CDR1 SEHNR and CDR2 FQNEAQ (reference sequence).